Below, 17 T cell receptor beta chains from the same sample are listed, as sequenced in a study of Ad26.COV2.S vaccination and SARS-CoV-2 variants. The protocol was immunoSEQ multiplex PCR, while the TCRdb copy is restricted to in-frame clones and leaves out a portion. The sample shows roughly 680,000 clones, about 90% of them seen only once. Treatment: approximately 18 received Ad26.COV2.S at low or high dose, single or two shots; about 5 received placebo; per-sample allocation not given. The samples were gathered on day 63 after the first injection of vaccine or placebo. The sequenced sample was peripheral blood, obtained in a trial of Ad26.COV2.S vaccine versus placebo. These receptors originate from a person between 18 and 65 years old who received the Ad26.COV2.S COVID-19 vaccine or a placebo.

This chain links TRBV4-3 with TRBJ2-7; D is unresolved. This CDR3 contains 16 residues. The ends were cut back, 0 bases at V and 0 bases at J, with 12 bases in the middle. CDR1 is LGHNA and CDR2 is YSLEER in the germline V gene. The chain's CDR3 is CASSQDRTRSSYEQYF. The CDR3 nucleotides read TGCGCCAGCAGCCAAGACCGTACGAGGAGCTCCTACGAGCAGTACTTC.

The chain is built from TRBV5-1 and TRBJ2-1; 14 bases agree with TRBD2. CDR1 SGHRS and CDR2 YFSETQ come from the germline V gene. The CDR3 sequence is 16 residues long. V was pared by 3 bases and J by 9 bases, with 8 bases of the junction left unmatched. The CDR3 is CASSSTSGGASGEQFF. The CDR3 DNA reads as TGCGCCAGCAGCTCGACTAGCGGGGGGGCCTCGGGTGAGCAGTTCTTC.

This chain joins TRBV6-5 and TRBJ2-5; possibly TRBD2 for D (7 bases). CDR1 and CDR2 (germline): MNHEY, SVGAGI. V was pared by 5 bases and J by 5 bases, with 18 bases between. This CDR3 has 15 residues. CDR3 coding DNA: TGTGCCAGCAGTCACTTGGGGGGGGGCCGGGAGACCCAGTACTTC. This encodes CASSHLGGGRETQYF.

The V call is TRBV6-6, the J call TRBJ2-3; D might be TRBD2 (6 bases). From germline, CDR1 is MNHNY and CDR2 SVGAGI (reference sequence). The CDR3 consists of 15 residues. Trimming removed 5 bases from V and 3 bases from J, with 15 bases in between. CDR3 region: CASSRREPGTDTQYF. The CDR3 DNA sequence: TGTGCCAGCAGTCGCCGGGAGCCAGGGACAGATACGCAGTATTTT.

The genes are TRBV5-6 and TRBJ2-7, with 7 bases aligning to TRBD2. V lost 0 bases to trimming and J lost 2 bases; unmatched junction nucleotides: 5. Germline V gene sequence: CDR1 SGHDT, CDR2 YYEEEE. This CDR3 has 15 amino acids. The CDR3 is CASSLGRERPYEQYF. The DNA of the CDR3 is TGTGCCAGCAGCTTGGGGCGGGAGCGCCCCTACGAGCAGTACTTC.

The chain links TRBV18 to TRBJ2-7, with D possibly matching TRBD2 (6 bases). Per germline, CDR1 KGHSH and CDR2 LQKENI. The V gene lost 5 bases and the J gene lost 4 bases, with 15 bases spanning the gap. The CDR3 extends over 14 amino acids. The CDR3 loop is CASSFGGASYEQYF. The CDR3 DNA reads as TGTGCCAGCTCATTTGGCGGGGCTTCGTACGAGCAGTACTTC. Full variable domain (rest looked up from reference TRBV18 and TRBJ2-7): NAGVMQNPRHLVRRRGQEARLRCSPMKGHSHVYWYRQLPEEGLKFMVYLQKENIIDESGMPKERFSAEFPKEGPSILRIQQVVRGDSAAYFCASSFGGASYEQYFGPGTRLTVT.

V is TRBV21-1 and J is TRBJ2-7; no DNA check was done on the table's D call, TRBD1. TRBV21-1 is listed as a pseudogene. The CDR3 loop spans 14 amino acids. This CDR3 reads CASRRTSNSYEQYF. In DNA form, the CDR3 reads TGTGCCAGCAGAAGGACAAGCAACTCCTACGAGCAGTACTTC.

CDR3: CASSIQGHTEAFF. The CDR3 DNA reads as TGTGCCAGTAGTATACAGGGCCACACTGAAGCTTTCTTT. The chain combines TRBV19 with TRBJ1-1; TRBD1 is a possible D gene (5 bases). The CDR3 runs 13 residues. The V end lost 2 bases, the J end lost 3 bases, and 7 bases lay between the germline ends. Germline values: CDR1 LNHDA, CDR2 SQIVND (reference sequence).

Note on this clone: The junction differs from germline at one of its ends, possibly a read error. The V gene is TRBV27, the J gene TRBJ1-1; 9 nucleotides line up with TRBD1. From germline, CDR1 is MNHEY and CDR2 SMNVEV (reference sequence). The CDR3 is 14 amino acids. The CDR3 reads CASSWDRVNTEAFF. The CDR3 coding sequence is TGTGCCAGCAGTTGGGACAGGGTGAATACTGAAGCTTTCTTT.

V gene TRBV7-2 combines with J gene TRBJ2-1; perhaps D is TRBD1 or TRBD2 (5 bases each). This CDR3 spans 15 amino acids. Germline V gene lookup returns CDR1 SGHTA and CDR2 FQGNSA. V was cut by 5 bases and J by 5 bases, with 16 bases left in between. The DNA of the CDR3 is TGTGCCAGCAGCCTACAGGCCGGGAACAACAATGAGCAGTTCTTC. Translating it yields CASSLQAGNNNEQFF.

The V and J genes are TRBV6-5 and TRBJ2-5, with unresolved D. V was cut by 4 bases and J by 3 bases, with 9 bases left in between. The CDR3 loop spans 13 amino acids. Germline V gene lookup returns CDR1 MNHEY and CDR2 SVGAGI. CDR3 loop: CASSSPLEETQYF. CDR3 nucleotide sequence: TGTGCCAGCAGTTCCCCTTTGGAAGAGACCCAGTACTTC.

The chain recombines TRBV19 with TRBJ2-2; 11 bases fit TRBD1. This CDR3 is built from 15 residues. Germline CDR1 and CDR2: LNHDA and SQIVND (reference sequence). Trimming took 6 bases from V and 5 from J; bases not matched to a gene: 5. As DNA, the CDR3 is TGTGCCAGTAGGTCCGGGACAGGGGGAACCGGGGAGCTGTTTTTT. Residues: CASRSGTGGTGELFF.

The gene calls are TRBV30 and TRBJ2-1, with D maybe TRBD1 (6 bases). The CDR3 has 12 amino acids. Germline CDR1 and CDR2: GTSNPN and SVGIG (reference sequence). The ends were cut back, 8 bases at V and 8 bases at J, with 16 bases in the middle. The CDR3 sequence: CAGGPRSYEQFF. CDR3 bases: TGTGCCGGGGGCCCGCGGTCGTATGAGCAGTTCTTC.

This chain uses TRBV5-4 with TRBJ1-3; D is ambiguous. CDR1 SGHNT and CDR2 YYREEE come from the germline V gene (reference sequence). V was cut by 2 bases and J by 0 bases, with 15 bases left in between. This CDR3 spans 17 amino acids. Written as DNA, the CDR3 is TGTGCCAGCAGCTTTTGGGGAGCAGGCTACTCTGGAAACACCATATATTTT. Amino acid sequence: CASSFWGAGYSGNTIYF.

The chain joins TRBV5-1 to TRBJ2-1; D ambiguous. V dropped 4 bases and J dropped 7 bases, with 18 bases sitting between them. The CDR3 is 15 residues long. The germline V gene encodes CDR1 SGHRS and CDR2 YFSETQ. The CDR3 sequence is CASSPLSSNLNEQFF. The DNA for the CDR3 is TGCGCCAGCAGCCCACTCAGCTCTAATCTTAATGAGCAGTTCTTC. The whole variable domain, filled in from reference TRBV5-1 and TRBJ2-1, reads KAGVTQTPRYLIKTRGQQVTLSCSPISGHRSVSWYQQTPGQGLQFLFEYFSETQRNKGNFPGRFSGRQFSNSRSEMNVSTLELGDSALYLCASSPLSSNLNEQFFGPGTRLTVL.

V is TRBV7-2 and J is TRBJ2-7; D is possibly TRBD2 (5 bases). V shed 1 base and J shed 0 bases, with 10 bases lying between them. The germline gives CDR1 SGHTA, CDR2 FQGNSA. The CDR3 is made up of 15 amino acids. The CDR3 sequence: CASSLGRTSSYEQYF. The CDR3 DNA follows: TGTGCCAGCAGCTTAGGGAGGACTTCCTCCTACGAGCAGTACTTC.

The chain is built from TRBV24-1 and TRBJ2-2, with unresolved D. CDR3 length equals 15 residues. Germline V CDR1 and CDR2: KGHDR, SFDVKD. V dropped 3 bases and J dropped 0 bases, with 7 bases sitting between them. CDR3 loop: CATSDPGTNTGELFF. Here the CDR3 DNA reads TGTGCCACCAGTGATCCCGGAACGAACACCGGGGAGCTGTTTTTT.